A single sample is the source of the 15 T cell receptor beta chains below, sequenced in a study of T cell changes during pregnancy in multiple sclerosis. Sequencing used immunoSEQ multiplex PCR; TCRdb keeps in-frame clones, though not all of them. The sample holds about 69,000 clones, 91% seen once. Sequencing was performed on CD4+ T cells from peripheral blood mononuclear cells, taken in the third trimester of pregnancy. The receptors come from a female donor in good health, enrolled as a control in a pregnancy study.

In DNA form, the CDR3 reads TGTGCCAGCAGTTACTCGAGGCAGGGAGGCGGCTACACCTTC. Translating it yields CASSYSRQGGGYTF. The chain carries TRBV6-5 and TRBJ1-2, with a weak D call TRBD1 (5 bases). The CDR3 contains 14 residues. V lost 0 bases, J lost 8 bases, and 13 bases lay in between. The V gene's germline CDR1 is MNHEY and CDR2 SVGAGI.

This chain uses TRBV30 with TRBJ1-1; D not resolved. Trimming left V 1 base short and J 0 bases short, with 9 bases between. This CDR3 has 14 residues. In germline, CDR1 is GTSNPN, CDR2 SVGIG (reference sequence). The CDR3 loop is CAWSGLVLNTEAFF. The CDR3 bases are TGTGCCTGGAGTGGACTTGTTTTGAACACTGAAGCTTTCTTT.

This rearrangement joins TRBV5-4 to TRBJ2-5; 8 nucleotides match TRBD2. The CDR3 spans 15 residues. Germline V gives CDR1 SGHNT, CDR2 YYREEE (reference sequence). The J segment lost 5 bases and the V segment lost 0 bases, leaving 6 bases of the junction unmatched. The DNA for the CDR3 is TGTGCCAGCAGCTTGGCGGGGGGGACCTACGAGACCCAGTACTTC. Protein sequence: CASSLAGGTYETQYF.

The gene calls are TRBV6-5 and TRBJ2-5, with D maybe TRBD1 (6 bases). Germline V CDR1 and CDR2: MNHEY, SVGAGI. CDR3 size: 14 residues. V lost 2 bases and J 7 bases, leaving 14 bases between the germline ends. The CDR3 protein is CASSYPGQRGTQYF. Here the CDR3 DNA reads TGTGCCAGCAGTTACCCGGGACAAAGAGGGACCCAGTACTTC.

This chain connects TRBV5-4 to TRBJ1-1; the match to TRBD1 covers 9 bases. The V gene end was trimmed by 0 bases and the J gene end by 6 bases; junction bases not matched to a gene: 6. CDR3 size: 15 residues. Germline V lookup: CDR1 SGHNT, CDR2 YYREEE (reference sequence). CDR3 protein: CASSLVDRGFAEAFF. In nucleotides, the CDR3 is TGTGCCAGCAGCTTGGTGGACAGGGGTTTCGCTGAAGCTTTCTTT.

V is TRBV4-2 and J is TRBJ2-7; TRBD2 is a possible D gene (6 bases). The germline CDR1 and CDR2 sequences are LGHNA and YNFKEQ. With 0 bases removed from V and 1 base from J, the gap between germline ends came to 7 bases. The CDR3 contains 14 residues. In nucleotides, the CDR3 is TGTGCCAGCAGCCAAGAGGAGGGGTCCTACGAGCAGTACTTC. It encodes CASSQEEGSYEQYF.

This clone was observed once. This rearrangement joins TRBV7-2 to TRBJ2-1; 8 bases are a match to TRBD1. The V gene's germline CDR1 is SGHTA and CDR2 FQGNSA. The CDR3 totals 15 residues. The V and J ends lost 5 bases and 2 bases, in that order; junction bases with no gene match: 5. In nucleotides, the CDR3 is TGTGCCAGCAGCCTCGACAGGGGAACCTACAATGAGCAGTTCTTC. Protein sequence: CASSLDRGTYNEQFF.

CDR3 sequence reads: CATSRGSRGQPYGYTF. Written as DNA, the CDR3 is TGTGCCACCAGCAGAGGCTCTAGGGGACAGCCTTATGGCTACACCTTC. The chain employs TRBV15 and TRBJ1-2, with 7 bases that match TRBD1. CDR1 and CDR2 (germline): LNHNV, YYDKDF (reference sequence). The CDR3 has 16 amino acids. Germline trimming cut 1 base from V and 5 bases from J; bases unmatched to any gene: 10.

This chain connects TRBV27 to TRBJ2-5; possibly TRBD1 for D (7 bases). Germline values: CDR1 MNHEY, CDR2 SMNVEV (reference sequence). This CDR3 is built from 15 residues. Trimming removed 2 bases from V and 1 base from J, with 11 bases in between. CDR3 region: CASSLAGQTQETQYF. The CDR3 DNA reads TGTGCCAGCAGTTTAGCGGGACAGACCCAAGAGACCCAGTACTTC.

This chain links TRBV5-1 with TRBJ1-1, with TRBD1 matching over 8 bases. Trimming removed 4 bases from V and 3 bases from J; junction bases left unmatched: 5. The CDR3 covers 14 residues. Germline V gene lookup returns CDR1 SGHRS and CDR2 YFSETQ. The CDR3, as DNA: TGCGCCAGCAGCCCCGGACAGGGAGACACTGAAGCTTTCTTT. Its translation is CASSPGQGDTEAFF.

The chain combines TRBV7-3 with TRBJ2-7, with TRBD1 matching over 7 bases. Germline V gives CDR1 SGHTA, CDR2 FQGTGA. The V gene end was trimmed by 6 bases and the J gene end by 0 bases; junction bases not matched to a gene: 5. This CDR3 spans 14 amino acids. DNA for the CDR3: TGTGCCAGCAGTCCTAGACAGGGCTCCTACGAGCAGTACTTC. Translated: CASSPRQGSYEQYF.

The rearrangement links TRBV30 to TRBJ2-7, with D possibly TRBD2 on 5 matching bases. The CDR3 totals 15 residues. The V end was cut by 0 bases, the J end by 2 bases, with 14 bases between. CDR1 and CDR2 from the germline V gene are GTSNPN and SVGIG (reference sequence). Here the CDR3 DNA reads TGTGCCTGGAGTGTGTGGGCAGGACTCACCTACGAGCAGTACTTC. Its translation: CAWSVWAGLTYEQYF.

The chain recombines TRBV6-5 with TRBJ1-2; 7 bases are shared with TRBD1. V gave up 6 bases and J gave up 6 bases; unmatched junction bases: 7. Germline CDR1 MNHEY, CDR2 SVGAGI. The CDR3 contains 13 residues. The CDR3 nucleotides are TGTGCCAGCAGCCGACAGGGTTTTGATGGCTACACCTTC. Protein: CASSRQGFDGYTF.

The chain employs TRBV11-2 and TRBJ2-7, with D unresolved. Germline CDR1 SGHAT, CDR2 FQNNGV. V was shortened by 5 bases and J by 4 bases, with 18 bases between the two germline ends. The CDR3 is 15 amino acids. The CDR3 region is CASSMSGFMDYEQYF. CDR3 coding DNA: TGTGCCAGCAGCATGTCCGGGTTTATGGATTACGAGCAGTACTTC.

CDR3 region: CAWSRERLINTGELFF. The CDR3 DNA reads TGTGCCTGGAGTAGAGAGCGATTAATTAACACCGGGGAGCTGTTTTTT. V and J are TRBV30 and TRBJ2-2; no clear D. CDR3 size: 16 residues. From germline, CDR1 is GTSNPN and CDR2 SVGIG (reference sequence). Trimming removed 2 bases at V and 2 bases at J, with 15 bases between.